Listed below are T cell receptor beta chains from one sample, sequenced in a study of cytomegalovirus exposure and HLA in healthy donors. Measured with immunoSEQ multiplex PCR; TCRdb has only the in-frame clones, and not every one. The data contain some 130,000 clones, around 77% of them seen just once; the ten biggest clones take up 2%. The sample comprised PBMCs. All receptors derive from a man younger than 40 in good health and CMV-seronegative. Both conserved end residues are part of each CDR3. The D gene is left open where the match is weak. Only some rows state a clone size, as once, few, many or a class for expanded clones.

j_gene | v_gene | abundance | d_gene | CDR3nt | CDR3aa
TRBJ1-2 | TRBV19 | NA | NA | TGTGCCAGTAACGTGGGGGGGAACTATGGCTACACCTTC | CASNVGGNYGYTF
TRBJ1-2 | TRBV5-6 | NA | NA | TGTGCCAGCAGCTTGGCTTTAGGGGACTATGGCTACACCTTC | CASSLALGDYGYTF
TRBJ2-5 | TRBV28 | NA | TRBD1 | TGTGCCAGCAGTTTACTCACCCAGGGGGCGCGGAAGACCCAGTACTTC | CASSLLTQGARKTQYF
TRBJ2-5 | TRBV6-5 | NA | TRBD1 | TGTGCCAGCAGTTACTCGTACAGGGGTGGAGAGACCCAGTACTTC | CASSYSYRGGETQYF
TRBJ1-1 | TRBV5-4 | NA | TRBD1 | TGTGCCAGCAGCTTACAGGGGAGTACTGAAGCTTTCTTT | CASSLQGSTEAFF
TRBJ2-7 | TRBV6-1 | few | TRBD2 | TGTGCCAGCATCCGACTAGCGGGAGTTATGTCCGAGCAGTACTTC | CASIRLAGVMSEQYF
TRBJ1-2 | TRBV28 | NA | TRBD1 | TGTGCCAGCAGTTTAGACAGGGCTACGAATGGCTACACCTTC | CASSLDRATNGYTF
TRBJ2-2 | TRBV18 | NA | NA | TGTGCCAGCTCACCACGCGCGAACACCGGGGAGCTGTTTTTT | CASSPRANTGELFF
TRBJ1-1 | TRBV5-1 | NA | TRBD1 | TGCGCCAGCAGCTTCGAGACCCTCCGGGACAGCGTGAACACTGAAGCTTTCTTT | CASSFETLRDSVNTEAFF
TRBJ2-7 | TRBV30 | NA | NA | TGTGCCTGGACTGATGCTCCTGGCCCCTACGAGCAGTACTTC | CAWTDAPGPYEQYF
TRBJ1-1 | TRBV6-5 | NA | NA | TGTGCCAGCACCAAAGGGGGACAACAGAACACTGAAGCTTTCTTT | CASTKGGQQNTEAFF
TRBJ1-4 | TRBV2 | NA | NA | TGTGCCAGCAAGGGGGTTGGCGATGAAAAACTGTTTTTT | CASKGVGDEKLFF
TRBJ2-3 | TRBV5-1 | NA | NA | TGCGCCAGCAGCTTGGGTTTAGCAGTAGCAGATACGCAGTATTTT | CASSLGLAVADTQYF
TRBJ2-1 | TRBV18 | NA | NA | TGTGCCAGCTCGAGATTAGGACTACAAGTCTACAATGAGCAGTTCTTC | CASSRLGLQVYNEQFF
TRBJ1-5 | TRBV6-1 | NA | NA | TGTGCCAGCAGTGAAACGGGAATCGGACAGCCCCAGCATTTT | CASSETGIGQPQHF
TRBJ2-7 | TRBV13 | NA | TRBD1 | TGTGCCAGCAGCTTACCCGGGACAGCGTCCGAGCAGTACTTC | CASSLPGTASEQYF
TRBJ1-1 | TRBV5-1 | NA | NA | TGCGCCAGCAGTCCAGGGCACACTGAAGCTTTCTTT | CASSPGHTEAFF
TRBJ1-2 | TRBV10-3 | NA | TRBD1 | TGTGCCATCAGTGACCCACAGGGGTTAAGGCCCACCCTAAATGGCTACACCTTC | CAISDPQGLRPTLNGYTF
TRBJ1-2 | TRBV28 | NA | TRBD1 | TGTGCCAGCAGTCCGGGACAGGCAACTTATGGCTACACCTTC | CASSPGQATYGYTF
TRBJ2-7 | TRBV7-8 | NA | TRBD2 | TGTGCCAGCAGCTTAGAACTAGCGGGAGGAAGCGACGAGCAGTACTTC | CASSLELAGGSDEQYF
TRBJ2-7 | TRBV30 | NA | TRBD1 | TGTGCCTCAACAACGGGACAGGGTTCCTACGAGCAGTACTTC | CASTTGQGSYEQYF
TRBJ2-3 | TRBV4-1 | NA | TRBD2 | TGCGCCAGCAGCCGAGCAGTACCGGGACTAGCGGGTATTAGCACAGATACGCAGTATTTT | CASSRAVPGLAGISTDTQYF
TRBJ1-1 | TRBV5-4 | NA | TRBD1 | TGTGCCAGCAGCTCGCCGACAGGGTTCACTGAAGCTTTCTTT | CASSSPTGFTEAFF
TRBJ1-1 | TRBV10-2 | NA | NA | TGCGCCAGCAGTGTGGGGGGGAACACTGAAGCTTTCTTT | CASSVGGNTEAFF
TRBJ2-7 | TRBV29-1 | few | TRBD1 | TGCAGCGTGTTCCCTGCCGGGACAGGGTCCTACGAGCAGTACTTC | CSVFPAGTGSYEQYF
TRBJ2-1 | TRBV7-9 | NA | TRBD2 | TGTGCCAGCAGCTCACCGGGACTAGCGTCCAATGAGCAGTTCTTC | CASSSPGLASNEQFF
TRBJ2-7 | TRBV9 | NA | NA | TGTGCCAGCAGCGTAGACCCTAGCGACTCCTACGAGCAGTACTTC | CASSVDPSDSYEQYF
TRBJ2-1 | TRBV5-1 | NA | NA | TGCGCCAGCAGCTTAGGGACTTCCTACAATGAGCAGTTCTTC | CASSLGTSYNEQFF
TRBJ2-5 | TRBV18 | NA | TRBD1 | TGTGCCAGCTCACCACGGGGACAGGGTGGAGAGACCCAGTACTTC | CASSPRGQGGETQYF